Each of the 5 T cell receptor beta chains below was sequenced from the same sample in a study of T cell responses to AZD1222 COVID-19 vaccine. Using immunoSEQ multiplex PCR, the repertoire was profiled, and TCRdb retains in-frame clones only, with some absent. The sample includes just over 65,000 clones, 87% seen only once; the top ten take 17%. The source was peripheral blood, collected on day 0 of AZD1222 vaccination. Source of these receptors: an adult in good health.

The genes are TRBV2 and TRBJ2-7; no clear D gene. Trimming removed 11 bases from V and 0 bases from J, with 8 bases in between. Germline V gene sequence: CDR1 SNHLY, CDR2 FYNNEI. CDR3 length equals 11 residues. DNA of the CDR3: TGTGCCGGGCGGCTCTCCTACGAGCAGTACTTC. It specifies CAGRLSYEQYF.

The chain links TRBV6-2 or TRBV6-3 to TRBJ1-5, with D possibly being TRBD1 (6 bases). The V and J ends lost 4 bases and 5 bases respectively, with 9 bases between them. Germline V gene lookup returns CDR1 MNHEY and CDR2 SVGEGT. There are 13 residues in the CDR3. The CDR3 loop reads CASSSGDYQPQHF. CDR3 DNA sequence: TGTGCCAGCAGTTCAGGGGATTATCAGCCCCAGCATTTT.

The CDR3 loop is CATHEDSYNSPLHF. In DNA form, the CDR3 reads TGTGCCACCCATGAGGACTCCTATAATTCACCCCTCCACTTT. The V gene is TRBV19, the J gene TRBJ1-6; D is unclear. This CDR3 is built from 14 residues. Germline V gives CDR1 LNHDA, CDR2 SQIVND (reference sequence). The V end was cut by 10 bases, the J end by 0 bases, with 10 bases between.

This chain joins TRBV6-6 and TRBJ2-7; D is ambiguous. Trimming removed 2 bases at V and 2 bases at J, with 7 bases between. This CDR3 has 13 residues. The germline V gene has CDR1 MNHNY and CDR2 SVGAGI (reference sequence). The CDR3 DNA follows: TGTGCCAGCAGTTACGTTCCGACCTACGAGCAGTACTTC. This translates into CASSYVPTYEQYF.

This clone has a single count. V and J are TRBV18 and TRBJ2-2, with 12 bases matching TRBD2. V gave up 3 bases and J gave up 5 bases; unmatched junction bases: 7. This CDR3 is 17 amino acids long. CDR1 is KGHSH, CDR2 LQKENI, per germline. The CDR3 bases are TGTGCCAGCTCACCCCCTGTACTAGCGGGAGGAACCGGGGAGCTGTTTTTT. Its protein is CASSPPVLAGGTGELFF.